One and the same sample provided the 18 T cell receptor beta chains below, sequenced in a study of regulatory T cells in long-lasting Graves disease. Time point in this sample: newly diagnosed GD, antithyroid drugs for less than 3 months. The authors made the TCR library using RNA they extracted from PBMCs. Building the TCR beta libraries relied on iRepertoire HTBI primers, and CDR3 regions underwent Arm-PCR. Using its own MiXCR run on the multiplex PCR reads, TCRdb lists one record per CDR3 protein. The sample yields under 700,000 distinct CDR3 sequences, about 16% seen once. The data were also submitted as part of a second study, on T cells in Graves' hyperthyroidism and ophthalmopathy.

The material sequenced was peripheral blood mononuclear cells (PBMCs), taken at new diagnosis, from a patient treated with antithyroid drugs. These receptors came from a woman aged 35 to 60 with Graves disease.

This clonotype has ten or more counts. The chain has TRBV10-1 and TRBJ2-7; 8 nucleotides line up with TRBD1. Germline CDR1 WNHNN, CDR2 SYGVQD (reference sequence). V lost 2 bases to trimming and J lost 5 bases; unmatched junction nucleotides: 5. This CDR3 spans 14 amino acids. Here the CDR3 reads CASSETDRVDEQYF. CDR3 DNA: TGCGCCAGCAGTGAGACGGACAGGGTCGACGAGCAGTACTTC.

The J gene is TRBJ2-2, the V gene TRBV20-1, with 8 positions matching TRBD1. The V segment lost 1 base and the J segment 6 bases; nucleotides outside the gene matches: 4. The germline V gene encodes CDR1 DFQATT and CDR2 SNEGSKA (reference sequence). This CDR3 is built from 14 residues. This chain's CDR3 is CSARAQQGAGELFF. CDR3 nucleotides: TGCAGTGCTAGAGCCCAACAGGGGGCCGGGGAGCTGTTTTTT.

The CDR3 nucleotides read TGTGCCAGCAGCTTGGCCGGGACAGGGGGCAGCTATGAAAAACTGTTTTTT. It encodes CASSLAGTGGSYEKLFF. The chain has TRBV5-8 and TRBJ1-4, with TRBD1 identical over 12 bases. Trimming at V came to 0 bases and at J to 6 bases, leaving 6 bases not matched to a gene. CDR3 length: 17 amino acids. Germline CDR1 SGHTS, CDR2 YDEGEE.

This clonotype has more than one count but fewer than ten. The chain carries TRBV30 and TRBJ2-5; 7 nucleotides line up with TRBD2. V trimming: 2 bases; J trimming: 2 bases; junction bases outside the gene matches: 8. The germline gives CDR1 GTSNPN, CDR2 SVGIG (reference sequence). This CDR3 spans 15 amino acids. CDR3 amino acids: CAWSLIAGLQETQYF. DNA for the CDR3: TGTGCCTGGAGTTTGATAGCGGGCCTACAAGAGACCCAGTACTTC. Complete variable domain (other parts from reference TRBV30 and TRBJ2-5): SQTIHQWPATLVQPVGSPLSLECTVEGTSNPNLYWYRQAAGRGLQLLFYSVGIGQISSEVPQNLSASRPQDRQFILSSKKLLLSDSGFYLCAWSLIAGLQETQYFGPGTRLLVL.

This clonotype has ten or more counts. V gene TRBV30 combines with J gene TRBJ1-5; TRBD1 matches 7 bases. The germline V gene has CDR1 GTSNPN and CDR2 SVGIG (reference sequence). The CDR3 is 13 amino acids. Trimming at V came to 0 bases and at J to 6 bases, leaving 2 bases not matched to a gene. The CDR3 here is CAWSVAGGQPQHF. The CDR3 nucleotides read TGTGCCTGGAGTGTGGCAGGGGGTCAGCCCCAGCATTTT.

This clonotype was seen ten or more times. The chain has TRBV6-1 and TRBJ1-5; D unclear. Trimming removed 7 bases at V and 4 bases at J, with 11 bases between. The germline CDR1 and CDR2 sequences are MNHNS and SASEGT. The CDR3 runs 13 residues. Written as DNA, the CDR3 is TGTGCCAGCATCTCGACGGGAAATCAGCCCCAGCATTTT. This gives the protein CASISTGNQPQHF.

The J gene is TRBJ1-1, the V gene TRBV6-1; possible D gene TRBD1, 5 bases. The length of the CDR3 is 15 residues. Germline V gene data show CDR1 as MNHNS and CDR2 as SASEGT. Deletions cut 2 bases from V and 5 bases from J, with 15 bases between. The CDR3 DNA sequence: TGTGCCAGCAGTGAAATTGGGGTCGGGGCAACTGAAGCTTTCTTT. Translating gives CASSEIGVGATEAFF.

The gene calls are TRBV11-2 and TRBJ2-1; D possibly corresponds to TRBD2 (6 bases). The germline V gene has CDR1 SGHAT and CDR2 FQNNGV. V shed 4 bases and J shed 6 bases, with 10 bases lying between them. This CDR3 has 13 residues. This chain's CDR3 is CASSWGLSNEQFF. CDR3 sequence (DNA): TGTGCCAGCAGCTGGGGACTGAGCAATGAGCAGTTCTTC.

This clonotype was counted a few times. This chain connects TRBV3-1 to TRBJ2-3, with TRBD2 matching 12 bases. CDR3 size: 16 residues. CDR1 LGHDT and CDR2 YNNKEL come from the germline V gene (reference sequence). Germline trimming cut 4 bases from V and 9 bases from J; bases unmatched to any gene: 11. CDR3 amino acids: CASSPGLAGLFPTQYF. In DNA form, the CDR3 reads TGTGCCAGCAGCCCTGGACTAGCGGGGCTGTTTCCGACGCAGTATTTT.

This clonotype was detected many times. V and J are TRBV2 and TRBJ1-1, with a possible D match to TRBD1 (5 bases). In germline, CDR1 is SNHLY, CDR2 FYNNEI. There are 13 residues in the CDR3. The germline V and J ends were trimmed by 0 bases and 4 bases, with 6 bases remaining between them. As DNA, the CDR3 is TGTGCCAGCAGTGAAGCGAGGGGCACTGAAGCTTTCTTT. The encoded protein is CASSEARGTEAFF.

This clonotype was detected many times. The chain uses TRBV20-1 and TRBJ1-1, with D hard to call. Germline V CDR1 and CDR2: DFQATT, SNEGSKA (reference sequence). Trimming took off 3 bases at V and 2 bases at J, with 10 bases between the two ends. The CDR3 is 13 residues long. CDR3 residues: CSASVDLNTEAFF. In nucleotides, the CDR3 is TGCAGTGCTAGTGTCGATTTAAACACTGAAGCTTTCTTT.

This clonotype was counted only a few times. The chain uses TRBV18 and TRBJ1-4; D gene ambiguous. The CDR3 is 15 amino acids. V dropped 8 bases and J dropped 0 bases, with 13 bases sitting between them. Germline V gene data show CDR1 as KGHSH and CDR2 as LQKENI. CDR3 in DNA: TGTGCCAGCACCCCCTCCATCGCAACTAATGAAAAACTGTTTTTT. Its protein product is CASTPSIATNEKLFF.

J is TRBJ1-3 and V is TRBV7-9; D is undetermined. The germline gives CDR1 SEHNR, CDR2 FQNEAQ (reference sequence). Between the trimmed V and J ends, which lost 5 bases and 0 bases, there was a span of 14 bases. The CDR3 has 16 amino acids. The CDR3 DNA is TGTGCCAGCAGCCGACCAGACGCACTCTCTGGAAACACCATATATTTT. Protein: CASSRPDALSGNTIYF. Variable domain in full (rest from reference TRBV7-9 and TRBJ1-3): DTGVSQNPRHKITKRGQNVTFRCDPISEHNRLYWYRQTLGQGPEFLTYFQNEAQLEKSRLLSDRFSAERPKGSFSTLEIQRTEQGDSAMYLCASSRPDALSGNTIYFGEGSWLTVV.

This clonotype has ten or more counts. The V gene is TRBV5-1, the J gene TRBJ2-5; D tentatively fits TRBD1 or TRBD2 (5 bases each). The germline CDR1 and CDR2 sequences are SGHRS and YFSETQ. V lost 9 bases, J lost 6 bases, and 27 bases lay in between. The CDR3 length is 16 residues. The CDR3 here is CAIPPGPAFFKKTQYF. The CDR3, as DNA: TGCGCCATCCCGCCGGGGCCAGCCTTCTTCAAGAAGACCCAGTACTTC. The full variable domain, completed using reference TRBV5-1 and TRBJ2-5, is KAGVTQTPRYLIKTRGQQVTLSCSPISGHRSVSWYQQTPGQGLQFLFEYFSETQRNKGNFPGRFSGRQFSNSRSEMNVSTLELGDSALYLCAIPPGPAFFKKTQYFGPGTRLLVL.

On this clonotype: One end of the junction does not line up with germline, which may come from a read error. The chain has TRBV19 and TRBJ1-1; D not certain. The CDR3 contains 13 residues. Germline assignment: CDR1 LNHDA and CDR2 SQIVND (reference sequence). This CDR3 is CACGENMNTGAFF. CDR3 sequence (DNA): TGTGCCTGCGGGGAGAACATGAACACTGGAGCTTTCTTT.

V usage is TRBV29-1 and J usage is TRBJ1-1; 9 nucleotides match TRBD1. CDR3 length: 13 amino acids. Trimming took 6 bases from V and 5 from J; bases not matched to a gene: 7. Germline V lookup: CDR1 SQVTM, CDR2 ANQGSEA. The CDR3 loop reads CSVWGQGKTEAFF. Here the CDR3 DNA reads TGCAGCGTGTGGGGACAGGGTAAAACTGAAGCTTTCTTT.

Many counts were recorded for this clonotype. The J gene is TRBJ2-1, the V gene TRBV7-3; D tentatively fits TRBD1 or TRBD2 (6 bases each). V lost 5 bases, J lost 1 base, and 12 bases lay in between. The germline V gene has CDR1 SGHTA and CDR2 FQGTGA. This CDR3 region has 15 residues. The CDR3 sequence is CASSTGGQSYNEQFF. The CDR3 DNA reads TGTGCCAGCAGCACCGGGGGCCAGTCCTACAATGAGCAGTTCTTC.

This clonotype turned up a few times. This rearrangement joins TRBV19 to TRBJ2-7; TRBD1 agrees at 8 bases. Per the germline V gene, CDR1 is LNHDA and CDR2 is SQIVND (reference sequence). This CDR3 region has 15 residues. V gave up 1 base and J gave up 2 bases; unmatched junction bases: 4. DNA for the CDR3: TGTGCCAGTAGTATAGCCGGGACAGGACCCTACGAGCAGTACTTC. It yields the protein CASSIAGTGPYEQYF.